The entry below gives a single T cell receptor (beta chain) sequence along with its context. The data are from a study of technical replicates of blood from a few donors. The V gene lost 2 bases and the J gene lost 0 bases, with 14 bases spanning the gap. The length of the CDR3 is 16 residues. Germline V gene sequence: CDR1 MGHRA, CDR2 YSYEKL. Assay used: immunoSEQ multiplex PCR; TCRdb lists only in-frame clones, some missing. Seen here are fewer than 100,000 clones, about 90% observed once, and the top ten hold approximately 0.27%. The sequencing sample was made of T cells isolated from PBMCs. The genes are TRBV4-1 and TRBJ2-7; D is possibly TRBD1 (5 bases). This receptor was taken from a human donor in good health. The CDR3 protein is CASSQLITGSSYEQYF. The DNA for the CDR3 is TGCGCCAGCAGCCAATTAATCACAGGAAGCTCCTACGAGCAGTACTTC.